This T cell receptor (beta chain) was recovered during a study of beta chain features in type 1 diabetes. Investigators reverse transcribed all isolated RNA, so they sequenced expressed TCRB transcripts. The method was immunoSEQ multiplex PCR; TCRdb's version includes in-frame clones alone and lacks a portion of them. The sample yields thousands of clones, 78% seen once. Worth noting for this clone: Mismatch with germline at one junction end may stem from a read error.

Germline V lookup: CDR1 SNHLY, CDR2 FYNNEI. The CDR3 is 16 residues long. Sequenced input: Tregs from blood. This receptor was identified in a woman under 30 in good health. V usage is TRBV2 and J usage is TRBJ2-2; 9 bases are shared with TRBD1. The CDR3 region is CASRAHGTGNTEELFF. The CDR3 DNA reads as TGTGCCAGCAGGGCACACGGGACAGGGAACACCGAGGAGCTGTTTTTT. The full variable domain, completed using reference TRBV2 and TRBJ2-2, is EPEVTQTPSHQVTQMGQEVILRCVPISNHLYFYWYRQILGQKVEFLVSFYNNEISEKSEIFDDQFSVERPDGSNFTLKIRSTKLEDSAMYFCASRAHGTGNTEELFFGEGSRLTVL.